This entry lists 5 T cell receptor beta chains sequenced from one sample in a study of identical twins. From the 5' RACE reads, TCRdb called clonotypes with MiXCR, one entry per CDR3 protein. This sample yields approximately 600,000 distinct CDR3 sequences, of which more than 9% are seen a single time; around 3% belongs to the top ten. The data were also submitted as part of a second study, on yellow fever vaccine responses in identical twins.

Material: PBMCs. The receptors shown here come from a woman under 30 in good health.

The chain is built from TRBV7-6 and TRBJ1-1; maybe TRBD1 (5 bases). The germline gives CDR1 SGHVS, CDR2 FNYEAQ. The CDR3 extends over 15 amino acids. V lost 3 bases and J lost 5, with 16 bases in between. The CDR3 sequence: CASSLGPGGGTEAFF. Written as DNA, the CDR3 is TGTGCCAGCAGCTTGGGCCCTGGGGGGGGAACTGAAGCTTTCTTT.

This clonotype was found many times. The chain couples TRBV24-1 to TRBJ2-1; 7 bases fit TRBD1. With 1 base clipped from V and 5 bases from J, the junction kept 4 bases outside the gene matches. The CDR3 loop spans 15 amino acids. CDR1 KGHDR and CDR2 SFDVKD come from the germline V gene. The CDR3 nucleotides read TGTGCCACCAGTGATTTCCGACAGGGAGACAATGAGCAGTTCTTC. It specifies CATSDFRQGDNEQFF.

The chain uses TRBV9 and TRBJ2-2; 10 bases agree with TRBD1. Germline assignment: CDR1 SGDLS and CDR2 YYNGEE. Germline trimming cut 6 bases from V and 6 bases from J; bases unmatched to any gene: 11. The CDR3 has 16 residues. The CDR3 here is CASTGVGTGAAGELFF. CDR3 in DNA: TGTGCCAGCACGGGTGTTGGGACAGGGGCCGCCGGGGAGCTGTTTTTT.

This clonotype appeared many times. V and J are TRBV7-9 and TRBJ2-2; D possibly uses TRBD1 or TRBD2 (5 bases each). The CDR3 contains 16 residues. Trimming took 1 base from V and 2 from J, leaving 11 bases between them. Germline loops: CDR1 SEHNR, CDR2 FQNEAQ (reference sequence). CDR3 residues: CASSLGSGRNTGELFF. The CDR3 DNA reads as TGTGCCAGCAGCTTAGGATCGGGACGAAACACCGGGGAGCTGTTTTTT.

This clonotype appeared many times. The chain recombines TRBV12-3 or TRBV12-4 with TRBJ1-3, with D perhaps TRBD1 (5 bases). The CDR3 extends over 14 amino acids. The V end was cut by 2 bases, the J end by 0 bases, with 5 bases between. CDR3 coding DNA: TGTGCCAGCAGTTTAAGGGGCTCTGGAAACACCATATATTTT. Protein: CASSLRGSGNTIYF.